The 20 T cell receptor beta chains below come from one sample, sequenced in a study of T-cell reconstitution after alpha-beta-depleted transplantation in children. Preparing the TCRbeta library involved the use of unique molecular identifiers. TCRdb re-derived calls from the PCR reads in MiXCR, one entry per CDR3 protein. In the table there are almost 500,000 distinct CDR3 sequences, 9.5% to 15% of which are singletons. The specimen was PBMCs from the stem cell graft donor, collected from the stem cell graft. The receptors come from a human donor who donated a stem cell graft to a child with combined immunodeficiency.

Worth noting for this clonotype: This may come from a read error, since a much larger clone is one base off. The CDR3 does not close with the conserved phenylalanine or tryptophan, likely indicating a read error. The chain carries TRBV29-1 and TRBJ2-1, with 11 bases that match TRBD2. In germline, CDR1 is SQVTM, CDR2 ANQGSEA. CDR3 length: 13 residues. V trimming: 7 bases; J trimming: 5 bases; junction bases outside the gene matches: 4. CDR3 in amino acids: CSATSGGNNEQFY. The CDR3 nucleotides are TGCAGCGCCACTAGCGGGGGTAACAATGAGCAGTTCTAC.

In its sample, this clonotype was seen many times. The CDR3 nucleotides are TGTGCCAGCAGTATGACAACAGGGGAGACCCAGTACTTC. Translated, it gives CASSMTTGETQYF. V usage is TRBV27 and J usage is TRBJ2-5; TRBD1 is a possible D gene (6 bases). The germline gives CDR1 MNHEY, CDR2 SMNVEV (reference sequence). This CDR3 spans 13 amino acids. V lost 5 bases and J lost 5, with 12 bases in between.

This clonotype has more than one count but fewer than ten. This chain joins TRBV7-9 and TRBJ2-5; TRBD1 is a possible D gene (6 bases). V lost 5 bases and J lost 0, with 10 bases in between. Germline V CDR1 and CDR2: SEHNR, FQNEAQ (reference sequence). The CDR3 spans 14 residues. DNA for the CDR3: TGTGCCAGCAGCCCTGGGGGCAACCAAGAGACCCAGTACTTC. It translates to CASSPGGNQETQYF.

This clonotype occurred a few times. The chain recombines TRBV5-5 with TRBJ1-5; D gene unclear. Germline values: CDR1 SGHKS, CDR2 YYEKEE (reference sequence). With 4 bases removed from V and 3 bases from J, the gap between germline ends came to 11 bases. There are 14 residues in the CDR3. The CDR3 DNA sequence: TGTGCCAGCAGCCGTGGAGTGGACAATCAGCCCCAGCATTTT. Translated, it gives CASSRGVDNQPQHF.

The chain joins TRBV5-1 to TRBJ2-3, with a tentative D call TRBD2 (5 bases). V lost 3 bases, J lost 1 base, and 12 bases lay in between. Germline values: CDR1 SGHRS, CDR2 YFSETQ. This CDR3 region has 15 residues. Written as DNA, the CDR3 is TGCGCCAGCAGCTGGGTGGACTTTCGCACAGATACGCAGTATTTT. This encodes CASSWVDFRTDTQYF. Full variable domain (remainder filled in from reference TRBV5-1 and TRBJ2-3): KAGVTQTPRYLIKTRGQQVTLSCSPISGHRSVSWYQQTPGQGLQFLFEYFSETQRNKGNFPGRFSGRQFSNSRSEMNVSTLELGDSALYLCASSWVDFRTDTQYFGPGTRLTVL.

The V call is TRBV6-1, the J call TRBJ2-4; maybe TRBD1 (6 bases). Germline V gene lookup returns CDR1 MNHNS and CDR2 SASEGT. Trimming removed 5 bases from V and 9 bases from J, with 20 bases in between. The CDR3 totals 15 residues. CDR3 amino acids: CASSRDGGGGSIQYF. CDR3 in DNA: TGTGCCAGCAGTAGAGATGGGGGCGGTGGAAGCATTCAGTACTTC.

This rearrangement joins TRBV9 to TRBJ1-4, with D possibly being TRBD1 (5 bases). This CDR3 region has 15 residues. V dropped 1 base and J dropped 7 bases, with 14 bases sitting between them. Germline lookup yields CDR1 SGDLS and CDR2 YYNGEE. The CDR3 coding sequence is TGTGCCAGCAGCGTAAGAGGGCTAAGGGGTGAAAAACTGTTTTTT. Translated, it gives CASSVRGLRGEKLFF.

The CDR3 region is CSASRGDYGYTF. DNA of the CDR3: TGCAGTGCTAGCCGGGGGGACTATGGCTACACCTTC. The chain employs TRBV20-1 and TRBJ1-2; tentatively, D is TRBD1 (5 bases). There are 12 residues in the CDR3. The germline V and J ends were trimmed by 3 bases and 3 bases, with 8 bases remaining between them. Per germline, CDR1 DFQATT and CDR2 SNEGSKA (reference sequence).

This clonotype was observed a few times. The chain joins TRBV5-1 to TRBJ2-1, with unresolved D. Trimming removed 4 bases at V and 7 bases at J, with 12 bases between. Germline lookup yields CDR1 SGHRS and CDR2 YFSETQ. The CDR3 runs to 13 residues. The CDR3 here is CASSGSERNEQFF. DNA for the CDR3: TGCGCCAGCAGCGGGTCGGAACGGAATGAGCAGTTCTTC.

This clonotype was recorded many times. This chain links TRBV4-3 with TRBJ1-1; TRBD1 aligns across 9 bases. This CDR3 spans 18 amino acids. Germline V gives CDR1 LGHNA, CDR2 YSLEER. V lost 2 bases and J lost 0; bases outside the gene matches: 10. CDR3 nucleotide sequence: TGCGCCAGCAGCCAACAGCCGGGACAGGGTCCCATGAACACTGAAGCTTTCTTT. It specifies CASSQQPGQGPMNTEAFF.

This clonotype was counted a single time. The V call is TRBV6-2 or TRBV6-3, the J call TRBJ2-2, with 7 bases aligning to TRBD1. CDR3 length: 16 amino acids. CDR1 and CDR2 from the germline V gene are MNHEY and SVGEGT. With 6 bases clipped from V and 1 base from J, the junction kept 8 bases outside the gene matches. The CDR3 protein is CASSATRGWNTGELFF. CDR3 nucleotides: TGTGCCAGCAGCGCGACCAGGGGGTGGAACACCGGGGAGCTGTTTTTT.

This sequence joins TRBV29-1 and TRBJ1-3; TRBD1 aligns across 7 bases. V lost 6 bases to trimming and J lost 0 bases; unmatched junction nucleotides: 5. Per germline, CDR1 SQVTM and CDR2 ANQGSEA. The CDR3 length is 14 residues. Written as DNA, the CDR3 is TGCAGCGTGGGGACAGCGGACTCTGGAAACACCATATATTTT. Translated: CSVGTADSGNTIYF.

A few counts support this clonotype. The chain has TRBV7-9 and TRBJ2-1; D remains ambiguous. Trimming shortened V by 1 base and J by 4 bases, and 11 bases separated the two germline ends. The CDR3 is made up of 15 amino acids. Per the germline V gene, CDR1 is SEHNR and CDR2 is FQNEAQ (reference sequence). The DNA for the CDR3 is TGTGCCAGCAGCTTAGGATCTTGGCGGTACAATGAGCAGTTCTTC. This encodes CASSLGSWRYNEQFF.

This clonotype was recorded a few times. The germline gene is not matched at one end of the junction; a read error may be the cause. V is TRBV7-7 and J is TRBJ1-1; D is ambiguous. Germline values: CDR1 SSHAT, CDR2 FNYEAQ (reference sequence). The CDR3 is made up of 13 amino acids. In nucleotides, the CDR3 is TGTGCTAGCAGCTTAGATATGGACACTGAAGCTTTCTTT. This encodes CASSLDMDTEAFF. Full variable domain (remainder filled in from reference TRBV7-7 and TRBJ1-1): GAGVSQSPRYKVTKRGQDVTLRCDPISSHATLYWYQQALGQGPEFLTYFNYEAQPDKSGLPSDRFSAERPEGSISTLTIQRTEQRDSAMYRCASSLDMDTEAFFGQGTRLTVV.

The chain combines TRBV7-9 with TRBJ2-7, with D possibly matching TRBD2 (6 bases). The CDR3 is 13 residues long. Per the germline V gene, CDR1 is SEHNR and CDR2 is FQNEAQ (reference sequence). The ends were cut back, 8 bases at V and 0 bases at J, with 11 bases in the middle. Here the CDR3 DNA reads TGTGCCAGCGCAGACGGGAGCTCCTACGAGCAGTACTTC. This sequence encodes CASADGSSYEQYF.

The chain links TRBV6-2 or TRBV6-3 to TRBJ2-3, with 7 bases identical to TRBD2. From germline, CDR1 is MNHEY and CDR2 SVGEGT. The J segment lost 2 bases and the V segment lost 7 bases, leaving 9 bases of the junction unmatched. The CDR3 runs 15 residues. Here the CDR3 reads CASTGGGILTDTQYF. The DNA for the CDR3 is TGTGCCAGCACTGGCGGGGGAATCCTCACAGATACGCAGTATTTT.

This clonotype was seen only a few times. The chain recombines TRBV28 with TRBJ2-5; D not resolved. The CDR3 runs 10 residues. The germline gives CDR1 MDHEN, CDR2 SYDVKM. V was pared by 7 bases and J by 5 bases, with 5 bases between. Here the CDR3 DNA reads TGTGCCAGCATCCGGGAGACCCAGTACTTC. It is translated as CASIRETQYF.

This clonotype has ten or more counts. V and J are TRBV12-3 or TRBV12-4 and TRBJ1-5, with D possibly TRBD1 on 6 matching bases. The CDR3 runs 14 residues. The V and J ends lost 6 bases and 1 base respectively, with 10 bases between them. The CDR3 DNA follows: TGTGCCAGCAGGATACAGGGAAGCAATCAGCCCCAGCATTTT. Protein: CASRIQGSNQPQHF.

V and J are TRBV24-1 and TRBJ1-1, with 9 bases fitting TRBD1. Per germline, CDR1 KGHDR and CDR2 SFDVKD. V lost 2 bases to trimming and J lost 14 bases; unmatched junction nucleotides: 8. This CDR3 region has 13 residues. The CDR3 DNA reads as TGTGCCACCAGTGATTGGACAGGGGTTCGGCGATTCTTT. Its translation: CATSDWTGVRRFF.

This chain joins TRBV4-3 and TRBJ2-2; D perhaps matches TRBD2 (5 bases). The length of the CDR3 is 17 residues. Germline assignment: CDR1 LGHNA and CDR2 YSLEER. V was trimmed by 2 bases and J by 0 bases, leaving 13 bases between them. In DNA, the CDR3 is TGCGCCAGCAGCCAACACGGGGTCGAGGCGAACACCGGGGAGCTGTTTTTT. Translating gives CASSQHGVEANTGELFF.